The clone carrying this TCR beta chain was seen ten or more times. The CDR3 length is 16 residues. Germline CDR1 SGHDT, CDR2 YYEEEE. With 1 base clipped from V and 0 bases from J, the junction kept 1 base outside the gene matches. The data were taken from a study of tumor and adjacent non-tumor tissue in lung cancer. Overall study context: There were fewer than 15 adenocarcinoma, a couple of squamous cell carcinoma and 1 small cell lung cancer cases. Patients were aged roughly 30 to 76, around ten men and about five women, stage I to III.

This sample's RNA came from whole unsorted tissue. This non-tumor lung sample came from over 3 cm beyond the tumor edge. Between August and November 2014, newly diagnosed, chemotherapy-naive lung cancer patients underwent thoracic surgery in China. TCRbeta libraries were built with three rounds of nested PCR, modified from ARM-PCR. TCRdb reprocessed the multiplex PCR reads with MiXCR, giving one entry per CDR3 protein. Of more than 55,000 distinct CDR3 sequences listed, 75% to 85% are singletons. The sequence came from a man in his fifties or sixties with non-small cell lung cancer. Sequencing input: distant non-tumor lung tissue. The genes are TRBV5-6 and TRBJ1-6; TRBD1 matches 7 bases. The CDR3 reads CASSLWDSSYNSPLHF. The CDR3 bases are TGTGCCAGCAGCTTGTGGGACAGCTCCTATAATTCACCCCTCCACTTT. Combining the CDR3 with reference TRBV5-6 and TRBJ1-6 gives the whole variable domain DAGVTQSPTHLIKTRGQQVTLRCSPKSGHDTVSWYQQALGQGPQFIFQYYEEEERQRGNFPDRFSGHQFPNYSSELNVNALLLGDSALYLCASSLWDSSYNSPLHFGNGTRLTVT.